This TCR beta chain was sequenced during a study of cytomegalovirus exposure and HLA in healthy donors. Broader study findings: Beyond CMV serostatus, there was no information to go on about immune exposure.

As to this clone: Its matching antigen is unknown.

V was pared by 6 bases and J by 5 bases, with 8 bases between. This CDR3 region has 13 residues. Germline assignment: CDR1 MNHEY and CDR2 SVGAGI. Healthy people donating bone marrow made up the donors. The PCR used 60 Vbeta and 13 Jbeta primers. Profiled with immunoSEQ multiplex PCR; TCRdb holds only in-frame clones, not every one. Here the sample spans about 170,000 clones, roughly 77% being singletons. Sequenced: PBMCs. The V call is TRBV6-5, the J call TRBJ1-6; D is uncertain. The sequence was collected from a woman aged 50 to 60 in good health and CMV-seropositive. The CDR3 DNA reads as TGTGCCAGCAGCCGGGAAGATAATTCACCCCTCCACTTT. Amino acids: CASSREDNSPLHF.